This T cell receptor (beta chain) was sequenced during a study of T-cell memory formation after mild COVID-19. Overall study context: TCR clusters largely stayed donor specific. Study-level results: Largely, contracting CD4+ clones fell within CM and EM, and contracting CD8+ clones within EMRA.

TCRdb redid the calling of the 5' RACE reads with MiXCR, one entry per CDR3 protein. The repertoire holds about 150,000 distinct CDR3 sequences, with approximately 12% as singletons. This clonotype is judged medium-sized. Its target is unknown. Germline V gives CDR1 SGHRS, CDR2 YFSETQ. The CDR3 consists of 13 residues. V lost 4 bases and J lost 6, with 12 bases in between. The sample comprised PBMCs or a T cell subset sorted from them (not recorded which). The chain links TRBV5-1 to TRBJ2-3; D not resolved. The receptor comes from a man between 18 and 29 years old who had mild COVID-19 (a few samples of this study predate the infection). Cell type and time point are not known. The CDR3 spells CASSQPEGDTQYF. CDR3 bases: TGCGCCAGCAGCCAACCAGAAGGGGATACGCAGTATTTT.